These T cell receptor beta chains were read from a single sample in a study of cytomegalovirus exposure and HLA in healthy donors. The data were produced by immunoSEQ multiplex PCR, yet TCRdb's version contains in-frame clones alone and is incomplete. The data show about 150,000 clones, roughly 86% seen once. Sequenced material: PBMCs. These receptors all stem from a woman between 35 and 50 years old in good health and CMV-seronegative. The CDR3 runs from the conserved cysteine through the conserved F or W. The D gene is left open where the match is weak. Some rows have no size entry. The others give once, few or many, or a class for an expanded clone.

>-|TRBJ2-3|TRBD2|TRBV5-1
CASSRLGTSPDTQYF
TGCGCCAGCAGCAGACTCGGGACTAGCCCAGATACGCAGTATTTT
>-|TRBJ2-5|TRBD2|TRBV7-9
CASSPGLAGETQYF
TGTGCCAGCAGCCCGGGACTAGCGGGAGAGACCCAGTACTTC
>once|TRBJ1-5|-|TRBV11-2
CASSLRRENQPQHF
TGTGCCAGCAGCTTACGACGGGAAAACCAGCCCCAGCATTTT
>few|TRBJ2-3|TRBD2|TRBV7-9
CASSPGLAADTQYF
TGTGCCAGCAGCCCCGGACTAGCCGCAGATACGCAGTATTTT
>-|TRBJ2-1|-|TRBV11-2
CASSLTHMTLYNEQFF
TGTGCCAGCAGCTTAACCCATATGACTCTTTACAATGAGCAGTTCTTC
>once|TRBJ1-3|-|TRBV28
CASSLSFLLGGSGNTIYF
TGTGCCAGCAGTTTATCCTTTCTCTTGGGGGGCTCTGGAAACACCATATATTTT
>once|TRBJ2-7|-|TRBV6-5
CASSSNRDNPHEQYF
TGTGCCAGCAGCTCCAACAGGGATAATCCCCACGAGCAGTACTTC
>once|TRBJ2-7|-|TRBV6-5
CASSYAGISYEQYF
TGTGCCAGCAGTTACGCAGGCATCTCCTACGAGCAGTACTTC
>-|TRBJ2-1|-|TRBV21-1
CASRGYREDRQGPYNEQFF
TGTGCCAGCCGGGGCTACCGGGAGGATCGCCAAGGGCCCTACAATGAGCAGTTCTTC
>once|TRBJ1-2|-|TRBV7-9
CSSSLTQNYGYTF
TGTTCCAGCAGCTTAACACAGAACTATGGCTACACCTTC
>-|TRBJ1-3|TRBD1|TRBV2
CARNQGQGNTIYF
TGTGCCAGAAACCAGGGACAGGGAAACACCATATATTTT
>-|TRBJ1-2|TRBD1|TRBV6-5
CASSYQGGYGYTF
TGTGCCAGCAGTTACCAGGGGGGATATGGCTACACCTTC
>-|TRBJ2-1|TRBD2|TRBV11-2
CASSLGGGKYNEQFF
TGTGCCAGCAGCTTAGGGGGGGGAAAGTACAATGAGCAGTTCTTC
>-|TRBJ2-7|-|TRBV6-6
CASRREGSSYEQYF
TGTGCCAGCAGGAGGGAAGGCAGCTCCTACGAGCAGTACTTC
>-|TRBJ2-7|TRBD1|TRBV7-2
CASSLTGTGGYEQYF
TGTGCCAGCAGTTTAACCGGGACAGGGGGTTACGAGCAGTACTTC
>-|TRBJ1-2|-|TRBV6-6
CATTSGDGYTF
TGTGCCACCACATCCGGGGATGGCTACACCTTC
>-|TRBJ2-5|-|TRBV7-9
CSSSFQGEIQYF
TGTTCCAGCAGCTTCCAAGGAGAGATCCAGTACTTC
>-|TRBJ2-7|-|TRBV6-5
CASSLNYEQYF
TGTGCCAGCAGCCTTAACTACGAGCAGTACTTC
>-|TRBJ1-6|TRBD1|TRBV5-6
CASSLGGAHRGSPLHF
TGTGCCAGCAGCTTGGGAGGTGCCCACAGGGGTTCCCCCCTCCACTTT
>-|TRBJ2-3|-|TRBV11-2
CASSPQDTQYF
TGTGCCAGCAGCCCCCAAGATACGCAGTATTTT
>few|TRBJ1-4|-|TRBV6-1
CASSEGGVDEKLFF
TGTGCCAGCAGTGAGGGAGGGGTGGATGAAAAACTGTTTTTT
>-|TRBJ2-1|TRBD2|TRBV19
CASSITSGAYNEQFF
TGTGCCAGTAGTATAACTAGCGGAGCTTACAATGAGCAGTTCTTC
>-|TRBJ1-1|-|TRBV27
CASSLSGRADTEAFF
TGTGCCAGCAGTTTAAGTGGCAGGGCGGACACTGAAGCTTTCTTT
>few|TRBJ2-7|-|TRBV5-8
CASSFGLSYEQYF
TGTGCCAGCAGCTTTGGACTTAGCTACGAGCAGTACTTC
>once|TRBJ2-5|-|TRBV29-1
CSVTQAEETQYF
TGCAGCGTCACACAGGCCGAAGAGACCCAGTACTTC
>-|TRBJ1-2|-|TRBV9
CASSVVGGYGGYTF
TGTGCCAGCAGCGTAGTCGGAGGGTACGGTGGCTACACCTTC
>-|TRBJ2-7|TRBD2|TRBV4-2
CASSQATAGGSYEQYF
TGTGCCAGCAGCCAAGCCACAGCGGGGGGGTCCTACGAGCAGTACTTC
>-|TRBJ2-2|TRBD2|TRBV6-5
CASSYSSGSWAGELFF
TGTGCCAGCAGTTACTCGAGCGGGAGTTGGGCCGGGGAGCTGTTTTTT
>-|TRBJ1-1|TRBD1|TRBV7-9
CASSLDRETEAFF
TGTGCCAGCAGCCTCGACAGGGAAACTGAAGCTTTCTTT
>-|TRBJ1-5|-|TRBV6-5
CASSGRHNQPQHF
TGTGCCAGCAGTGGCAGACACAATCAGCCCCAGCATTTT
>-|TRBJ2-2|TRBD1|TRBV5-8
CASSFQQGADTGELFF
TGTGCCAGCAGCTTTCAGCAGGGGGCGGACACCGGGGAGCTGTTTTTT
>-|TRBJ1-2|TRBD1|TRBV7-2
CASSSGTGHGGYTF
TGTGCCAGCAGCTCCGGGACAGGGCATGGTGGCTACACCTTC
>-|TRBJ2-3|-|TRBV5-6
CASRQSTDTQYF
TGTGCCAGCAGGCAGAGCACAGATACGCAGTATTTT
>-|TRBJ1-6|TRBD1|TRBV5-4
CASSQDRANSPLHF
TGTGCCAGCAGCCAGGACAGGGCAAATTCACCCCTCCACTTT
>-|TRBJ2-2|-|TRBV10-2
CASSDQNTGELFF
TGCGCCAGCAGTGACCAAAACACCGGGGAGCTGTTTTTT
>-|TRBJ1-2|TRBD1|TRBV5-4
CASSFQTGAGGYTF
TGTGCCAGCAGCTTCCAGACAGGGGCGGGAGGCTACACCTTC
>-|TRBJ2-5|-|TRBV6-5
CASSPRTSQETQYF
TGTGCCAGCAGCCCTCGGACTTCTCAAGAGACCCAGTACTTC
>-|TRBJ2-7|-|TRBV7-2
CASSLGSQIYEQYF
TGTGCCAGCAGCTTAGGGTCACAGATCTACGAGCAGTACTTC
>-|TRBJ2-7|TRBD1|TRBV6-5
CASRPQGALSYEQYF
TGTGCCAGCAGACCGCAGGGGGCCCTATCCTACGAGCAGTACTTC
>-|TRBJ1-4|-|TRBV5-1
CASSSRGHNEKLFF
TGCGCCAGCAGCTCCCGGGGTCATAATGAAAAACTGTTTTTT
>-|TRBJ1-6|-|TRBV28
CASRRGGAGWNSPLHF
TGTGCCAGCAGGAGGGGGGGCGCCGGCTGGAATTCACCCCTCCACTTT
>-|TRBJ1-2|-|TRBV30
CAWSVLRTRGYTF
TGTGCCTGGAGTGTACTGCGAACGAGGGGCTACACCTTC
>-|TRBJ1-5|TRBD1|TRBV28
CASSLPYRTGPLWPQHF
TGTGCCAGCAGTTTGCCCTATAGGACAGGGCCCTTATGGCCCCAGCATTTT
>-|TRBJ1-1|-|TRBV7-9
CSSSLERARAFF
TGTTCCAGCAGCTTAGAGAGGGCGCGGGCTTTCTTT
>-|TRBJ2-6|-|TRBV7-9
CASSLEGGSYSGANVLTF
TGTGCCAGCAGCTTAGAAGGCGGGTCCTACTCTGGGGCCAACGTCCTGACTTTC
>few|TRBJ2-3|-|TRBV29-1
CSVTLASPGDTQYF
TGCAGCGTTACCCTAGCGTCCCCAGGGGATACGCAGTATTTT
>-|TRBJ2-7|-|TRBV11-3
CASSLEGASGSYEQYF
TGTGCCAGCAGCTTAGAGGGGGCTAGCGGCTCCTACGAGCAGTACTTC
>-|TRBJ2-1|TRBD2|TRBV19
CAGGAGGWDEQFF
TGTGCCGGGGGGGCGGGAGGGTGGGATGAGCAGTTCTTC
>-|TRBJ2-3|TRBD1|TRBV4-1
CASSRLVTGGTDTQYF
TGCGCCAGCAGCCGCCTGGTTACAGGGGGGACAGATACGCAGTATTTT
>once|TRBJ1-2|TRBD1|TRBV7-9
CASSLGTGGNYGYTF
TGTGCCAGCAGCTTAGGGACAGGGGGCAACTATGGCTACACCTTC
>-|TRBJ2-1|TRBD2|TRBV25-1
CASSGEGGRSEQFF
TGTGCCAGCAGTGGGGAGGGAGGGAGGAGCGAGCAGTTCTTC
>-|TRBJ2-1|-|TRBV5-1
CASSSQGSGQFF
TGCGCCAGCAGCTCGCAGGGCTCTGGGCAGTTCTTC
>-|TRBJ2-1|-|TRBV6-5
CASQFGWDNEQFF
TGTGCCAGTCAATTCGGGTGGGACAATGAGCAGTTCTTC
>-|TRBJ1-3|-|TRBV5-1
CASSGGGAGNTIYF
TGCGCCAGCAGTGGAGGGGGGGCTGGAAACACCATATATTTT
>-|TRBJ2-7|TRBD2|TRBV7-8
CASSLERVSGGEQYF
TGTGCCAGCAGCTTAGAGAGGGTGTCGGGAGGCGAGCAGTACTTC
>few|TRBJ2-2|TRBD2|TRBV4-2
CASSQEREGLGELFF
TGTGCCAGCAGCCAAGAGCGGGAGGGCCTCGGGGAGCTGTTTTTT
>-|TRBJ2-2|TRBD2|TRBV4-2
CASSQGTSGGGHGELFF
TGTGCCAGCAGCCAGGGTACTAGCGGGGGGGGGCACGGGGAGCTGTTTTTT
>few|TRBJ2-2|TRBD2|TRBV5-6
CASSLLARRGELFF
TGTGCCAGCAGCTTACTAGCGAGAAGGGGGGAGCTGTTTTTT
>-|TRBJ1-1|-|TRBV11-1
CASSLGANTEAFF
TGTGCCAGCAGCTTAGGGGCGAACACTGAAGCTTTCTTT